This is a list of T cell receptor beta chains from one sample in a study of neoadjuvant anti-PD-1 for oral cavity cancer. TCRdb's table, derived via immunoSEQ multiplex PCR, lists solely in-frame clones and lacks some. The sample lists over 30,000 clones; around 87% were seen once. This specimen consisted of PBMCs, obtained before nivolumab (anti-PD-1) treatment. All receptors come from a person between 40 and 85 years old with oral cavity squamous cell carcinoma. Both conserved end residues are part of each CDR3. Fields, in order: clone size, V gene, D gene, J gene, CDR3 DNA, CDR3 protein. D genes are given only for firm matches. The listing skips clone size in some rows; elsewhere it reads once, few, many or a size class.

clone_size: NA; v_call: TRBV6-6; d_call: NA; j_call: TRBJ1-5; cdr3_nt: TGTGCCAGCAGTTACTCAACAAGTCCGTCCGATCAGCCCCAGCATTTT; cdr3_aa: CASSYSTSPSDQPQHF
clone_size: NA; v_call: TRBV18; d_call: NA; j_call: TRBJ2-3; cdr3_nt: TGTGCCAGCTTAAAGCAGGGGACTACTAGCACAGATACGCAGTATTTT; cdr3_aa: CASLKQGTTSTDTQYF
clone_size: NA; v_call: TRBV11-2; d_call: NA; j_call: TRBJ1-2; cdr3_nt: TGTGCCAGCAGCTTAGAACAAGGGGGTTCGGATGGCTACACCTTC; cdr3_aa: CASSLEQGGSDGYTF
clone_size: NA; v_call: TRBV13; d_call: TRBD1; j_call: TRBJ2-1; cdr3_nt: TGTGCCAGCAGCCGACAGGGGGGGATCAATGAGCAGTTCTTC; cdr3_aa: CASSRQGGINEQFF
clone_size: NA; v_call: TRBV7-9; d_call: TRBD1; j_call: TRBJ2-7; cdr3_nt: TGTGCCAGCAGCCAACCCGGGACAGGTTGGAAGGGCTCCTACGAGCAGTACTTC; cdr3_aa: CASSQPGTGWKGSYEQYF
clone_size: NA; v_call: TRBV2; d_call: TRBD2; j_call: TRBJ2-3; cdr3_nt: TGTGCCAGCAGTACCGGGACTAGCGGGGGGGCCGGGACAGATACGCAGTATTTT; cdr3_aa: CASSTGTSGGAGTDTQYF
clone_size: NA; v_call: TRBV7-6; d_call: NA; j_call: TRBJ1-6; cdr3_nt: TGTGCCAGCAGCTTAGCCCGGGGGCCTCCCCTCCACTTT; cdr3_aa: CASSLARGPPLHF
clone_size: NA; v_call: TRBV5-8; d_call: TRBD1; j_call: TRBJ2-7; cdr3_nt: TGTGCCAGCAGCCGGACAGGAGATTACGAGCAGTACTTC; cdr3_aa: CASSRTGDYEQYF
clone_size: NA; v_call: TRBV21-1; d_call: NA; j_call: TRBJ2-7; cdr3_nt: TGTGCCAGCACGGGGGTCACCTACGAGCAGTACTTC; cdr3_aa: CASTGVTYEQYF
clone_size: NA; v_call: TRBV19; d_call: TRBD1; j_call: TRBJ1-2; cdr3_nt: TGTGCCAGTAGTATAAAGGGGGCCTATACTAACTATGGCTACACCTTC; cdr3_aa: CASSIKGAYTNYGYTF
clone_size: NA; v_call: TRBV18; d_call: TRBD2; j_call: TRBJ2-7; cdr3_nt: TGTGCCAGCTCACCCGCGGGGACTAGCAGTCTCTACGAGCAGTACTTC; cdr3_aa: CASSPAGTSSLYEQYF
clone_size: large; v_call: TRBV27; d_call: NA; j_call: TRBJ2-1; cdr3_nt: TGTGCCAGCGAGGCTCCCCGCAACAATGAGCAGTTCTTC; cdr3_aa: CASEAPRNNEQFF
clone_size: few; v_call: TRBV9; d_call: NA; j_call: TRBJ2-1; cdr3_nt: TGTGCCAGCAGCGTAGGGGACCACAGAGCCAATGAGCAGTTCTTC; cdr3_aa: CASSVGDHRANEQFF
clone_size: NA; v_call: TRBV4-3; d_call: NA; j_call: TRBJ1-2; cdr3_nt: TGCGCCAGCAGCCATTACCCGGGGGATGTCTACACCTTC; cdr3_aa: CASSHYPGDVYTF
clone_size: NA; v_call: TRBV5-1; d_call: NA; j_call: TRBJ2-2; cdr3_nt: TGCGCCAGCAGCTTGTTACAGGGAAACACCGGGGAGCTGTTTTTT; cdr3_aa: CASSLLQGNTGELFF
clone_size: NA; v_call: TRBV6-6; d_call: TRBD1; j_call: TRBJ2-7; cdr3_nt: TGTGCCAGCAGTCCCGGGACAGTCCCTTCCTACGAGCAGTACTTC; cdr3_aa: CASSPGTVPSYEQYF
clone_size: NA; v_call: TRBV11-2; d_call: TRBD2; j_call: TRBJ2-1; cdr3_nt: TGTGCCAGCACCTTCAGCGGGGGGGCCTACAATGAGCAGTTCTTC; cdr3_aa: CASTFSGGAYNEQFF
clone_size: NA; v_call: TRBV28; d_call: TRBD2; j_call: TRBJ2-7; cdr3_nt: TGTGCCAGCAGTCTGACTAGCGGGGGGGACTCCTACGAGCAGTACTTC; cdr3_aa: CASSLTSGGDSYEQYF
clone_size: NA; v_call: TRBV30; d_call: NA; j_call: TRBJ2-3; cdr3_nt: TGTGCCTGGCGTAAAACTGGGGTTGGCACAGATACGCAGTATTTT; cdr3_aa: CAWRKTGVGTDTQYF
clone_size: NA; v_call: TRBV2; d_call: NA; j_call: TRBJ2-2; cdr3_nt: TGTGCCAGCAGTGTGTCCGAGGGCACCGGGGAGCTGTTTTTT; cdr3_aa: CASSVSEGTGELFF
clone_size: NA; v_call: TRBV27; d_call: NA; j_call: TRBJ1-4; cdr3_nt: TGTGCCAGCAGTTTAAGCCGTAGGAATGAAAAACTGTTTTTT; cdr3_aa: CASSLSRRNEKLFF
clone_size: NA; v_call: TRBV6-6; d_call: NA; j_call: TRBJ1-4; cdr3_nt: TGTGCCAGCAGTCCCGGACAGCAGAATGAAAAACTGTTTTTT; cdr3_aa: CASSPGQQNEKLFF
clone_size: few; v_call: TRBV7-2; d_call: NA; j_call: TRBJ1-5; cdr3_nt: TGTGCCAGCAGCTTAAAGGCGGGGATGAATCAGCCCCAGCATTTT; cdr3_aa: CASSLKAGMNQPQHF
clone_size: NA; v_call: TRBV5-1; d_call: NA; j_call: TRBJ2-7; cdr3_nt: TGCGCCAGCAGCCCGGAGGGGGGCTACGAGCAGTACTTC; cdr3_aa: CASSPEGGYEQYF
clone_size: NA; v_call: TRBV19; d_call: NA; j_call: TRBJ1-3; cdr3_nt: TGTGCCAGTAGTACCCTCCCTGGCAGCTCTGGAAACACCATATATTTT; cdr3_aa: CASSTLPGSSGNTIYF
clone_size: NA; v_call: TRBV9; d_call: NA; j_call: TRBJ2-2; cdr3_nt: TGTGCCAGCAGCGTAGGCCAGGGGTACACCGGGGAGCTGTTTTTT; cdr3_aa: CASSVGQGYTGELFF
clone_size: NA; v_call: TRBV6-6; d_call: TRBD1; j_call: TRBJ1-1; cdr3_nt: TGTGCCAGCAGGGATAGACAGGGACCGAACACTGAAGCTTTCTTT; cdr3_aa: CASRDRQGPNTEAFF
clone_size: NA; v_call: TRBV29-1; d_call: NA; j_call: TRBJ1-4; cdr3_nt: TGCAGCGTTCAGGGGCGTGAAAAACTGTTTTTT; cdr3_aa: CSVQGREKLFF
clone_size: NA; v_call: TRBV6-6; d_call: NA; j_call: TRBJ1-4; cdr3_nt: TGTGCCAGCAGCCCTAGGGCAGCAACTAATGAAAAACTGTTTTTT; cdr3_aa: CASSPRAATNEKLFF
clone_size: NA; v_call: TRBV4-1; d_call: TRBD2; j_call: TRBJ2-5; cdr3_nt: TGCGCCAGCAGCCAACTCGGACTAGCGCCAGAGACCCAGTACTTC; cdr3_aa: CASSQLGLAPETQYF
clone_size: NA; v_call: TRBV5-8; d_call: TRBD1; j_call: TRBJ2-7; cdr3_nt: TGTGCCAGCAGCTGGGGACAGGGGTTGTCTTTCGAGCAGTACTTC; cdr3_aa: CASSWGQGLSFEQYF
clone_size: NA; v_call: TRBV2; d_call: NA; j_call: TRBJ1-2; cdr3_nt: TGTGCCAGCTACTCCAACAGGTTTAACTATGGCTACACCTTC; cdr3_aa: CASYSNRFNYGYTF
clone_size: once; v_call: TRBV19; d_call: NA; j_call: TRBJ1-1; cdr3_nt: TGTGCCAGTAGTATAAGTTACACCGCTGGTGAAGCTTTCTTT; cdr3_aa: CASSISYTAGEAFF
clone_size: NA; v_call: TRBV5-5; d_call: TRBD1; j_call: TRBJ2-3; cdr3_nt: TGTGCCAGCAGTGGACAGGGGGCATACTATACGCAGTATTTT; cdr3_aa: CASSGQGAYYTQYF
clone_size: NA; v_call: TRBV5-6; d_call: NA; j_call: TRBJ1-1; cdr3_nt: TGTGCCAGCAGCATAGATTACAGGGCTGAAGCTTTCTTT; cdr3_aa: CASSIDYRAEAFF
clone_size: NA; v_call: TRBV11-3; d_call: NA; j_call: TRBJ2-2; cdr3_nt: TGTGCCAGCAGCGGCCTAGGGGGGAGCGCGAACACCGGGGAGCTGTTTTTT; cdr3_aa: CASSGLGGSANTGELFF
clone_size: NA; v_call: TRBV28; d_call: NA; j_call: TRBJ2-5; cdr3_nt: TGTGCCAGCATAGGACAAGAGACCCAGTACTTC; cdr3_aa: CASIGQETQYF
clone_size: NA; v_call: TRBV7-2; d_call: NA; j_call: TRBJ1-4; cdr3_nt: TGTGCCAGCAGCTCAGGGGTCCTAAATGAAAAACTGTTTTTT; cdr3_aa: CASSSGVLNEKLFF
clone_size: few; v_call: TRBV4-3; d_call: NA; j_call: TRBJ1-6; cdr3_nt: TGCGCCAGCAGCCGGGGACCGGCCGGGGAATATTCACCCCTCCACTTT; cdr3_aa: CASSRGPAGEYSPLHF
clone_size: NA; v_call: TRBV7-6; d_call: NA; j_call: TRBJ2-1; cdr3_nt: TGTGCCAGCAGCTTAAATTGGCAGGGATCCTACAATGAGCAGTTCTTC; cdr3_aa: CASSLNWQGSYNEQFF
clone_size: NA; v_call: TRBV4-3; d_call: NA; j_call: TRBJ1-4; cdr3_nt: TGCGCCAGCAGCCAAGAAGGGGATGTGAAAAAACTGTTTTTT; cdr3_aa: CASSQEGDVKKLFF
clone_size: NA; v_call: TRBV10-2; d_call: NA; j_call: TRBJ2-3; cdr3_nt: TGCGCCAGCAGTGAGTCGAACAGGTTAGATACGCAGTATTTT; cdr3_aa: CASSESNRLDTQYF
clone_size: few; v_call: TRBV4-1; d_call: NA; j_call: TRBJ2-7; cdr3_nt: TGCGCCAGCAGCCAAGCCGACAGCGGGTTGGGAGCCTACGAGCAGTACTTC; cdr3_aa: CASSQADSGLGAYEQYF
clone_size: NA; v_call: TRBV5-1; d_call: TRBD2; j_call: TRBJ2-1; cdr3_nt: TGCGCCAGCAGCTTACTCCCAGCGGGGGGAATGTACAATGAGCAGTTCTTC; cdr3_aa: CASSLLPAGGMYNEQFF
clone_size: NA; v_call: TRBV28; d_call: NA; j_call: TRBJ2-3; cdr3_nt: TGTGCCAGCAGACCCCCGGCGAGGGCCACAGATACGCAGTATTTT; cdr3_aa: CASRPPARATDTQYF
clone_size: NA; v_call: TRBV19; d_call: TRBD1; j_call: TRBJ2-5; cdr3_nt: TGTGCCAGTAGCTTTAGACAGGGATTCCAAGAGACCCAGTACTTC; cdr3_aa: CASSFRQGFQETQYF